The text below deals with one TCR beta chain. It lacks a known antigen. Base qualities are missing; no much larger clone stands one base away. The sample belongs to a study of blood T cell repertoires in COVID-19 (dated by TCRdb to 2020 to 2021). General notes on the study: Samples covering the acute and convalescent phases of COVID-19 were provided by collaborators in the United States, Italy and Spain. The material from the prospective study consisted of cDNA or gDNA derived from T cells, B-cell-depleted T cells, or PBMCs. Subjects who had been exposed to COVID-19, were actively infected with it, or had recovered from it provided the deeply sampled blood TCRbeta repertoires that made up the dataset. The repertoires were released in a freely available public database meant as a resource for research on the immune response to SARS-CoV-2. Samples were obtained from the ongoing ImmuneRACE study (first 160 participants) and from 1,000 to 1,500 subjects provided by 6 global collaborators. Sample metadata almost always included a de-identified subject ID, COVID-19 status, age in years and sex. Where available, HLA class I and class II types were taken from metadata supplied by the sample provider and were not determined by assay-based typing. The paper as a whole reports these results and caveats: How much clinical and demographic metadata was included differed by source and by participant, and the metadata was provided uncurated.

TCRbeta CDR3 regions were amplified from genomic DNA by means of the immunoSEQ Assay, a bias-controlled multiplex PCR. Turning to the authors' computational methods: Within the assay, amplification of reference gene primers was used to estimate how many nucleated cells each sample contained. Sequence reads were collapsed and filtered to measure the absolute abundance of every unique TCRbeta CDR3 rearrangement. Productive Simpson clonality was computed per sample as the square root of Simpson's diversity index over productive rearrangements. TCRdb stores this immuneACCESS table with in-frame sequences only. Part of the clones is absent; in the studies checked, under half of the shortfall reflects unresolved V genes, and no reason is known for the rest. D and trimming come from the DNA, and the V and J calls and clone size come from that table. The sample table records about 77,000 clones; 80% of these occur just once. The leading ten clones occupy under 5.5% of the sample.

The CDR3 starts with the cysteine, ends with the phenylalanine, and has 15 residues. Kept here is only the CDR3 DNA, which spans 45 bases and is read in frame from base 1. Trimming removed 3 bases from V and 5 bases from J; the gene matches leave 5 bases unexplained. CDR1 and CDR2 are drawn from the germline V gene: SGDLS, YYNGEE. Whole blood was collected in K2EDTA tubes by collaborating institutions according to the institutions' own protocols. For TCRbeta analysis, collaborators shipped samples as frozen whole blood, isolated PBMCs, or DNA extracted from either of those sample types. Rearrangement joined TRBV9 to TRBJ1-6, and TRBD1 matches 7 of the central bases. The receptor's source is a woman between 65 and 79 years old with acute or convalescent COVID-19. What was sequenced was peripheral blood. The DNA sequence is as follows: TGTGCCAGCAGCGGGTTGGGACAGCATAATTCACCCCTCCACTTT. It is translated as CASSGLGQHNSPLHF.